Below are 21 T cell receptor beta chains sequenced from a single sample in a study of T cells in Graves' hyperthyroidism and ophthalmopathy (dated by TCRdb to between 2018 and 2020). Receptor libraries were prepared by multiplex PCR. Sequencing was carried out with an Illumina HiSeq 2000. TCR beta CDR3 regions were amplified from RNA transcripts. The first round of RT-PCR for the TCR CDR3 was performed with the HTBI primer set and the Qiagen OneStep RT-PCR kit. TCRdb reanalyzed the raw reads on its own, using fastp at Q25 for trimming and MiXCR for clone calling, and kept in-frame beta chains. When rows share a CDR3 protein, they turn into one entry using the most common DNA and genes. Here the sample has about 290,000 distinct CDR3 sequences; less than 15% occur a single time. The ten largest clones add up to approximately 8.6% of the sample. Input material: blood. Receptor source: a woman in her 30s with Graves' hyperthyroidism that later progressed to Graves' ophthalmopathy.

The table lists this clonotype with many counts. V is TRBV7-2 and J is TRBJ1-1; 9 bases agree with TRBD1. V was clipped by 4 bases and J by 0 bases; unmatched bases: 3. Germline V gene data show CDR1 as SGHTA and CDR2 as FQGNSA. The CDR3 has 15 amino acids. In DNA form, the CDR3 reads TGTGCCAGCAGCTCACAGGGGGCGTTGAACACTGAAGCTTTCTTT. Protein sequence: CASSSQGALNTEAFF. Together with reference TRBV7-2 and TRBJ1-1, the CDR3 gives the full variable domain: GAGVSQSPSNKVTEKGKDVELRCDPISGHTALYWYRQSLGQGLEFLIYFQGNSAPDKSGLPSDRFSAERTGGSVSTLTIQRTQQEDSAVYLCASSSQGALNTEAFFGQGTRLTVV.

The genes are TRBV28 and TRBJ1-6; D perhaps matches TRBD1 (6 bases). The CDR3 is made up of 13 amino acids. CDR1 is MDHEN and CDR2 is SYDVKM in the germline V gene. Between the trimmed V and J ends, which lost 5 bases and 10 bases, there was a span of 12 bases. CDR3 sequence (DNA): TGTGCCAGCAGTGGGGGACACCCGTCACCCCTCCACTTT. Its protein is CASSGGHPSPLHF.

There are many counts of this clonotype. CDR3: CASSSDDAPYEQYF. CDR3 sequence (DNA): TGTGCCAGCAGCTCCGATGACGCACCCTACGAGCAGTACTTC. The chain recombines TRBV7-9 with TRBJ2-7; D is unclear. The CDR3 consists of 14 residues. Germline CDR1 and CDR2: SEHNR and FQNEAQ (reference sequence). The ends were cut back, 4 bases at V and 2 bases at J, with 12 bases in the middle.

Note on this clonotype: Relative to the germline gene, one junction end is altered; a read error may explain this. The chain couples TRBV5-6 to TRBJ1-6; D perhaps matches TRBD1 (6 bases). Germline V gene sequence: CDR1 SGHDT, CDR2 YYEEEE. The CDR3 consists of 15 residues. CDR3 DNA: TGTGCCAGCAGCCCGGACAGAACCCATAATTCACCCCTCAACTTT. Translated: CASSPDRTHNSPLNF.

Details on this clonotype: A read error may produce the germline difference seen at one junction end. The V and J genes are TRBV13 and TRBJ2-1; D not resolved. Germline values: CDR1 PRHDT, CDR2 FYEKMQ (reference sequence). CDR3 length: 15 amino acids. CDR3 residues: CAGSNGPSEANEQFF. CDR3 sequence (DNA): TGTGCCGGCAGCAACGGACCGAGCGAGGCCAATGAGCAGTTCTTC. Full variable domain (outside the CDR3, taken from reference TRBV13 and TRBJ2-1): AAGVIQSPRHLIKEKRETATLKCYPIPRHDTVYWYQQGPGQDPQFLISFYEKMQSDKGSIPDRFSAQQFSDYHSELNMSSLELGDSALYFCAGSNGPSEANEQFFGPGTRLTVL.

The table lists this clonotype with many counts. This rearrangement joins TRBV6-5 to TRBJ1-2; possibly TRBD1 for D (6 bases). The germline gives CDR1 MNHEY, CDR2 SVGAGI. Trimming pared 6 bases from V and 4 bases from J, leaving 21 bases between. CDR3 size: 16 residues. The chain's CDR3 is CASSPGGGEGSYGYTF. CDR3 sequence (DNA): TGTGCCAGCAGCCCTGGTGGGGGCGAAGGAAGCTATGGCTACACCTTC.

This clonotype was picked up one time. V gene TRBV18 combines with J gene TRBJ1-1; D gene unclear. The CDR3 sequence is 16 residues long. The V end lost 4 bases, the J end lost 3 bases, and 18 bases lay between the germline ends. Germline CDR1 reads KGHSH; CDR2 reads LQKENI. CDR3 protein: CASSLLPGGRDTEAFF. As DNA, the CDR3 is TGTGCCAGCTCACTGTTGCCGGGCGGTAGGGACACTGAAGCTTTCTTT.

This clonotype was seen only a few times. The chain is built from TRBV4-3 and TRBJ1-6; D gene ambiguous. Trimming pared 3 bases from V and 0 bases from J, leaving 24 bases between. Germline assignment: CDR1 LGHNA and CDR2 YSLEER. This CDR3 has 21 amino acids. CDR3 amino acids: CASSQRALDWAASSYNSPLHF. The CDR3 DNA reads TGCGCCAGCAGCCAGAGAGCTTTAGATTGGGCAGCGAGCTCCTATAATTCACCCCTCCACTTT.

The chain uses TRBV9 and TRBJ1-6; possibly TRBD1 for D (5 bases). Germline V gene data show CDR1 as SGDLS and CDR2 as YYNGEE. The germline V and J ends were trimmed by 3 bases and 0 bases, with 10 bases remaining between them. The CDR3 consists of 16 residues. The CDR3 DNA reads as TGTGCCAGCAGCGCCCAAGACAGCTCCTATAATTCACCCCTCCACTTT. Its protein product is CASSAQDSSYNSPLHF.

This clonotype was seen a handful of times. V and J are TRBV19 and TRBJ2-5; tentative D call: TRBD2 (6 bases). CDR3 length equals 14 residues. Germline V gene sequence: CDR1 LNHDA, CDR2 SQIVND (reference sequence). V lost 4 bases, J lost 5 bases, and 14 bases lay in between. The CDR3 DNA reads TGTGCCAGTAGTAAAATGGCGGGAAGGGAGACCCAGTACTTC. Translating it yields CASSKMAGRETQYF.

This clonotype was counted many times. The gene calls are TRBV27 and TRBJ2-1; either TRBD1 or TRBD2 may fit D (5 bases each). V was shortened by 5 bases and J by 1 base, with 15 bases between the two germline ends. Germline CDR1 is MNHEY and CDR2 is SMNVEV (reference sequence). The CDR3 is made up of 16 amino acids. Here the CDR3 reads CASSPGARGSYNEQFF. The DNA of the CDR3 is TGTGCCAGCAGTCCCGGGGCCCGGGGTTCCTACAATGAGCAGTTCTTC.

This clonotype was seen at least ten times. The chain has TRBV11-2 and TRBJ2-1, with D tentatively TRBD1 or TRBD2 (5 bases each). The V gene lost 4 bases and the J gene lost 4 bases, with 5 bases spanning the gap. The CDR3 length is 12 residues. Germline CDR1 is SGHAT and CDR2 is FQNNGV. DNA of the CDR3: TGTGCCAGCAGCTGGGGGTACAATGAGCAGTTCTTC. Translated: CASSWGYNEQFF. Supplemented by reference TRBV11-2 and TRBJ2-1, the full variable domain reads EAGVAQSPRYKIIEKRQSVAFWCNPISGHATLYWYQQILGQGPKLLIQFQNNGVVDDSQLPKDRFSAERLKGVDSTLKIQPAKLEDSAVYLCASSWGYNEQFFGPGTRLTVL.

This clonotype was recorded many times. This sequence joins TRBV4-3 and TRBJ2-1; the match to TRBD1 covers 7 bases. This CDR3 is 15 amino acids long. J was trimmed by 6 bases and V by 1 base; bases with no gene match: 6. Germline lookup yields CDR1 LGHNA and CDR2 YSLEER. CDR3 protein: CASSQVVRDSNEQFF. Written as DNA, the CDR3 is TGCGCCAGCAGCCAAGTGGTTCGGGACAGCAATGAGCAGTTCTTC.

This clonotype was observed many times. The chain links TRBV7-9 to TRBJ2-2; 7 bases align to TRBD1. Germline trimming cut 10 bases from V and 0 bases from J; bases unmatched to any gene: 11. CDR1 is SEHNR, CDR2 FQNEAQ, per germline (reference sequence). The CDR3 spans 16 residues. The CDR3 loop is CATNIKDRANTGELFF. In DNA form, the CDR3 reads TGTGCCACAAACATAAAAGACAGGGCGAACACCGGGGAGCTGTTTTTT.

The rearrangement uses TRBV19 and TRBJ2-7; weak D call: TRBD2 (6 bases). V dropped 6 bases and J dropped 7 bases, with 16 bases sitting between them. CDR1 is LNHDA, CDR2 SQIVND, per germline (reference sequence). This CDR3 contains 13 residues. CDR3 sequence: CASSTAPAGEQYF. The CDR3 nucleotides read TGTGCCAGTAGCACGGCCCCGGCGGGGGAGCAGTACTTC.

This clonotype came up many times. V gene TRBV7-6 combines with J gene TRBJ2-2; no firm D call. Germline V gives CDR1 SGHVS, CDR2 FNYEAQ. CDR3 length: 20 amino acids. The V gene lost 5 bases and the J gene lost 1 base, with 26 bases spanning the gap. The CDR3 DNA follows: TGTGCCAGCAGCGGTCCTGGGCCTCCGTCGGTTCCACTGAACACCGGGGAGCTGTTTTTT. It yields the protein CASSGPGPPSVPLNTGELFF.

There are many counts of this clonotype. CDR3 sequence: CASSFRGTVDNSPLHF. DNA for the CDR3: TGTGCCAGCAGTTTCCGCGGGACGGTGGATAATTCACCCCTCCACTTT. The V call is TRBV27, the J call TRBJ1-6; perhaps TRBD1 as D (5 bases). Germline V CDR1 and CDR2: MNHEY, SMNVEV (reference sequence). Trimming took 3 bases from V and 5 from J, leaving 14 bases between them. This CDR3 contains 16 residues.

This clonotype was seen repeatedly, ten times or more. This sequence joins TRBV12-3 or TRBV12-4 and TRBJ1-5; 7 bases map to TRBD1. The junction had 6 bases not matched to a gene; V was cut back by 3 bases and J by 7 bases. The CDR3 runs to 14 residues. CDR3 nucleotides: TGTGCCAGCAGTTTGAAGGGGGCGTGGCAGCCCCAGCATTTT. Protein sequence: CASSLKGAWQPQHF.

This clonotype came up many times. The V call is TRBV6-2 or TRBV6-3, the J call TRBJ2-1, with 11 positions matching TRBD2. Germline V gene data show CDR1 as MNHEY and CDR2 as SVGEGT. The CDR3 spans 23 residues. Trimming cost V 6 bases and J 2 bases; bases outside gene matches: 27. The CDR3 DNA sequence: TGTGCCAGCAGGGATACCAGTAGGGGACACTTTAGCGGGAGGGCCCAAACCTACAATGAGCAGTTCTTC. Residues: CASRDTSRGHFSGRAQTYNEQFF.

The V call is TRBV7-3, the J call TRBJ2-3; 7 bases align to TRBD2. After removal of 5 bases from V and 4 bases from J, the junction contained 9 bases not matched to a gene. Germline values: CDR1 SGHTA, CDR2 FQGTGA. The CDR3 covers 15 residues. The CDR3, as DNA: TGTGCCAGCAGCAAATCGGGCGGGAGATCAGATACGCAGTATTTT. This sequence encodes CASSKSGGRSDTQYF. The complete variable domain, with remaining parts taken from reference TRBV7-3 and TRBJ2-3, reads GAGVSQTPSNKVTEKGKYVELRCDPISGHTALYWYRQSLGQGPEFLIYFQGTGAADDSGLPNDRFFAVRPEGSVSTLKIQRTERGDSAVYLCASSKSGGRSDTQYFGPGTRLTVL.

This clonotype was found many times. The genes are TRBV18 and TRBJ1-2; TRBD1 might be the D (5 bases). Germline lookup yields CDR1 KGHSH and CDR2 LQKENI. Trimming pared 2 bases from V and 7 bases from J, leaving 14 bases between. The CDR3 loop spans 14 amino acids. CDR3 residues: CASSPTGTEGGYTF. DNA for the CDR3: TGTGCCAGCTCACCAACCGGGACGGAAGGTGGCTACACCTTC.